This T cell receptor beta chain was recorded in a study of long-term antiretroviral therapy in people with HIV. The V end was cut by 3 bases, the J end by 3 bases, with 10 bases between. CDR3 length: 13 amino acids. They ran version v3.0 of the immunoSEQ assay at survey level. Generated by immunoSEQ multiplex PCR, the TCRdb table keeps only in-frame clones and is missing some. The sample contains approximately 25,000 clones, nearly 85% of which appear only once. V usage is TRBV5-3 and J usage is TRBJ2-7; D is possibly TRBD2 (6 bases). TRBV5-3 is designated an ORF whose function remains uncertain. This specimen was unsorted PBMCs, taken 0.8 years before starting antiretroviral therapy. This clonotype was sampled from a man aged 18 to 30 with HIV. The CDR3 spells CARSWGLYYEQYF. For the CDR3, the DNA is TGTGCCAGAAGCTGGGGACTTTACTACGAGCAGTACTTC.